A selection of T cell receptor beta chains follows, all from one sample in a study of T cell responses to AZD1222 COVID-19 vaccine. Measured with immunoSEQ multiplex PCR; TCRdb has only the in-frame clones, and not every one. The sample records over 150,000 clones, 92% being singletons. The input for sequencing was peripheral blood, taken on day 0 of MenACWY control vaccination. All receptors come from an adult in good health. The CDR3 runs from the conserved cysteine through the conserved F or W. D genes are given only for firm matches. Size is stated for part of the rows, as once, few or many counts, or as a class when the clone is expanded.

V: TRBV7-8; D: -; size: -; J: TRBJ1-5; DNA: TGTGCCAGCAGCAAACAGGGAGAGGCGAGCAATCAGCCCCAGCATTTT; CDR3: CASSKQGEASNQPQHF
V: TRBV3-1/TRBV3-2; D: TRBD1; size: -; J: TRBJ2-7; DNA: TGTGCCAGCACCACAGGGGTTGCTGTCCCCTACGAGCAGTACTTC; CDR3: CASTTGVAVPYEQYF
V: TRBV29-1; D: TRBD2; size: -; J: TRBJ2-1; DNA: TGCAGCCGGGGGGGATACGGCAATGAGCAGTTCTTC; CDR3: CSRGGYGNEQFF
V: TRBV27; D: -; size: -; J: TRBJ2-7; DNA: TGTGCCAGCAGTTTATCGGTAGGCTACGAGCAGTACTTC; CDR3: CASSLSVGYEQYF
V: TRBV24-1; D: TRBD1; size: -; J: TRBJ1-3; DNA: TGTGCCACCAGCGCTGGGGGACAGGGAAACACCATATATTTT; CDR3: CATSAGGQGNTIYF
V: TRBV7-8; D: TRBD2; size: -; J: TRBJ2-1; DNA: TGTGCCAGCAGCTTAGACGGGAGGCGCTCCTACAATGAGCAGTTCTTC; CDR3: CASSLDGRRSYNEQFF
V: TRBV6-1; D: -; size: -; J: TRBJ1-2; DNA: TGTGCCAGCAGTGTGGACGGACGGCGTGGAGGTAACTATGGCTACACCTTC; CDR3: CASSVDGRRGGNYGYTF
V: TRBV7-2; D: -; size: -; J: TRBJ1-1; DNA: TGTGCCAGCAGCGGGGCTCCTGGGGCTTTCTTT; CDR3: CASSGAPGAFF
V: TRBV6-2/TRBV6-3; D: TRBD1; size: -; J: TRBJ1-1; DNA: TGTGCCAGCAGCCCGCGGACAGGCGCTGAAGCTTTCTTT; CDR3: CASSPRTGAEAFF
V: TRBV5-3; D: -; size: -; J: TRBJ2-2; DNA: TGTGCCACGACTCGCCCCATTGGGAGTAACACCGGGGAGCTGTTTTTT; CDR3: CATTRPIGSNTGELFF
V: TRBV11-2; D: -; size: -; J: TRBJ1-1; DNA: TGTGCCAGCAGCCGAACAGGAATAGGGACTGAAGCTTTCTTT; CDR3: CASSRTGIGTEAFF
V: TRBV9; D: -; size: -; J: TRBJ2-3; DNA: TGTGCCAGCAGCGTAGGGTCCACCGGGACAGATACGCAGTATTTT; CDR3: CASSVGSTGTDTQYF
V: TRBV15; D: -; size: -; J: TRBJ2-1; DNA: TGTGCCACCAGCAGGCGATGGGGATCGTCGTACAATGAGCAGTTCTTC; CDR3: CATSRRWGSSYNEQFF
V: TRBV14; D: -; size: -; J: TRBJ2-7; DNA: TGTGCCAGCAGCCAAGCCGGCTACGAGCAGTACTTC; CDR3: CASSQAGYEQYF
V: TRBV7-2; D: -; size: -; J: TRBJ1-6; DNA: TGTGCCAGCAGCTTAGAGGGGTATAATTCACCCCTCCACTTT; CDR3: CASSLEGYNSPLHF
V: TRBV3-1/TRBV3-2; D: -; size: -; J: TRBJ2-7; DNA: TGTGCCAGCAGCCAACCTGGCCACTACGAGCAGTACTTC; CDR3: CASSQPGHYEQYF
V: TRBV27; D: TRBD2; size: -; J: TRBJ2-3; DNA: TGTGCCAGCAGTCTATTTCAAGCGGGAGCCCCCACAGATACGCAGTATTTT; CDR3: CASSLFQAGAPTDTQYF
V: TRBV6-2/TRBV6-3; D: -; size: -; J: TRBJ1-4; DNA: TGTGCCAGCAGCGACAGAATGACTAATGAAAAACTGTTTTTT; CDR3: CASSDRMTNEKLFF
V: TRBV5-1; D: TRBD1; size: few; J: TRBJ2-5; DNA: TGCGCCAGCAGCGAGACAGGGGGCACAGAGACCCAGTACTTC; CDR3: CASSETGGTETQYF
V: TRBV29-1; D: -; size: once; J: TRBJ1-1; DNA: TGCAGCGTTGGTGGCAGGGCGGGCACTGAAGCTTTCTTT; CDR3: CSVGGRAGTEAFF
V: TRBV12-3/TRBV12-4; D: -; size: -; J: TRBJ2-1; DNA: TGTGCCAGCAGTTTGGCTAGTTGGGAGCAGTTCTTC; CDR3: CASSLASWEQFF
V: TRBV10-1; D: -; size: -; J: TRBJ2-3; DNA: TGCGCCAGCAGTGAGTCGATCACATTAGGGGATACGCAGTATTTT; CDR3: CASSESITLGDTQYF
V: TRBV5-1; D: -; size: -; J: TRBJ1-2; DNA: TGCGCCAGCACCCCTAGGGACGACCGGAGTGGCTACACCTTC; CDR3: CASTPRDDRSGYTF
V: TRBV9; D: -; size: -; J: TRBJ2-7; DNA: TGTGCCAGCAGCGTTCACGGGACGGTAGCCTACGAGCAGTACTTC; CDR3: CASSVHGTVAYEQYF
V: TRBV7-9; D: TRBD2; size: -; J: TRBJ2-7; DNA: TGTGCCAGCAGTGCATTGAGAAATAGCGGGAGCTCCTACGAGCAGTACTTC; CDR3: CASSALRNSGSSYEQYF
V: TRBV7-3; D: TRBD1; size: -; J: TRBJ1-2; DNA: TGTGCCAGCAGCCACGGACAGGGCGTAGGCTACACCTTC; CDR3: CASSHGQGVGYTF
V: TRBV24-1; D: TRBD2; size: -; J: TRBJ2-1; DNA: TGTGCCACCAGTGGGCTAGCGGGGATCTACAATGAGCAGTTCTTC; CDR3: CATSGLAGIYNEQFF
V: TRBV12-1; D: -; size: -; J: TRBJ2-5; DNA: TGTGCCAGCCGAGTGATTGATATAGGGGAGATCGAGACCCAGTACTTC; CDR3: CASRVIDIGEIETQYF
V: TRBV30; D: -; size: -; J: TRBJ2-7; DNA: TGTGCCTGGACCTCCGACCCCTACGAGCAGTACTTC; CDR3: CAWTSDPYEQYF
V: TRBV5-1; D: TRBD2; size: -; J: TRBJ2-7; DNA: TGCGCCAGCAGCTTACTAGCGGTCTCCTACGAGCAGTACTTC; CDR3: CASSLLAVSYEQYF
V: TRBV27; D: -; size: -; J: TRBJ2-7; DNA: TGTGCCAGCAGTTTCCCAAAGGGGATCTACGAGCAGTACTTC; CDR3: CASSFPKGIYEQYF
V: TRBV4-2; D: TRBD1; size: once; J: TRBJ1-3; DNA: TGTGCCAGCAGCCAAGATGGGACAGGAGGGGGGGTTGGAAACACCATATATTTT; CDR3: CASSQDGTGGGVGNTIYF
V: TRBV7-2; D: TRBD1; size: once; J: TRBJ2-1; DNA: TGTGCCAGCAGCCAAGGACAGGTGCAGTTCTTC; CDR3: CASSQGQVQFF
V: TRBV11-3; D: TRBD1; size: once; J: TRBJ2-2; DNA: TGTGCCAGCAGCAACGACAGGGGGCCACGTAAAAACACCGGGGAGCTGTTTTTT; CDR3: CASSNDRGPRKNTGELFF
V: TRBV7-2; D: -; size: -; J: TRBJ2-7; DNA: TGTGCCAGCAGCAGACTCGGCCACAGGCAGTACTTC; CDR3: CASSRLGHRQYF
V: TRBV11-3; D: TRBD2; size: once; J: TRBJ2-1; DNA: TGTGCCAGCAGCTCCCCGACAGGGACTAGCGGGAGTGGTAGTGAGCAGTTCTTC; CDR3: CASSSPTGTSGSGSEQFF